This T cell receptor (beta chain) was captured in a study of molecular identifiers for immune sequencing clone quantification. TCRdb re-called the PCR reads through MiXCR, storing one row per CDR3 protein. The data hold just over 40,000 distinct CDR3 sequences, with approximately 18% observed a single time. This clonotype was seen many times. The clonotype originates from a human donor in good health. Some libraries in this study had Jurkat cell RNA spiked in. The sequencing sample was made of naive CD8+ T cells from blood, with Jurkat cell RNA spiked in. As for subset: FACS-sorted CD8+CD4-CCR7+CD45RA+ naive T cells.

The CDR3 loop reads CASSPDPSGYEQYF. Written as DNA, the CDR3 is TGTGCCAGCAGCCCCGACCCGTCGGGGTACGAGCAGTACTTC. The V gene is TRBV4-2, the J gene TRBJ2-7, with D perhaps TRBD2 (5 bases). The CDR3 spans 14 residues. Germline V gene lookup returns CDR1 LGHNA and CDR2 YNFKEQ. V was trimmed by 4 bases and J by 4 bases, leaving 14 bases between them.